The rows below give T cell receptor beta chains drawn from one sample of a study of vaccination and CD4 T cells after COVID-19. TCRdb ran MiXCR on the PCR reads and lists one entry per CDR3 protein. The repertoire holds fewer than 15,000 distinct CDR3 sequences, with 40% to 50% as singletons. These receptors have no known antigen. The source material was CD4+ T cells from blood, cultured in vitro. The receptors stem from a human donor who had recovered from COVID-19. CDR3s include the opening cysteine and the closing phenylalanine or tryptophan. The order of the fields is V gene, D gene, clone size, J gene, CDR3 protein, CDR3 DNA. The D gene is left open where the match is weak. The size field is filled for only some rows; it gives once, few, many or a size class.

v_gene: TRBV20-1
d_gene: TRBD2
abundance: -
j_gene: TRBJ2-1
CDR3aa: CSANPGTSGFYNEQFF
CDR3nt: TGCAGTGCAAACCCCGGGACTAGCGGATTCTACAATGAGCAGTTCTTC

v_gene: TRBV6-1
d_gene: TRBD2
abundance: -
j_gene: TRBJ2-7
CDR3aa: CASRPSGDYEQYF
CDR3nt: TGTGCCAGCCGGCCTAGCGGGGACTACGAGCAGTACTTC

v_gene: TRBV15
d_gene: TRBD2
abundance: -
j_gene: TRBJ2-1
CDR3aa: CATSRGLATSSYNEQFF
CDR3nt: TGTGCCACCAGCAGAGGACTAGCGACTAGCTCCTACAATGAGCAGTTCTTC

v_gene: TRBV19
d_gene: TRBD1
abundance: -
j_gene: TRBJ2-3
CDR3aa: CASSLMTGTGGEDTQYF
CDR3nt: TGTGCCAGTAGTCTTATGACCGGGACAGGGGGCGAAGATACGCAGTATTTT

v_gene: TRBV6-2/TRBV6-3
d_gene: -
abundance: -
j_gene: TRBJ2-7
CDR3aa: CASSYGPGISYEQYF
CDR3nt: TGTGCCAGCAGTTACGGCCCTGGGATATCCTACGAGCAGTACTTC

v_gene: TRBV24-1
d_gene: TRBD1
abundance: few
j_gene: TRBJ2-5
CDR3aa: CATSDPGTGQETQYF
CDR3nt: TGTGCCACCAGTGACCCCGGGACAGGCCAAGAGACCCAGTACTTC

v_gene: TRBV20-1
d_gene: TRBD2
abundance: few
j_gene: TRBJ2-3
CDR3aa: CSASGTSGTTDTQYF
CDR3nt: TGCAGTGCCTCCGGGACTAGCGGGACCACAGATACGCAGTATTTT

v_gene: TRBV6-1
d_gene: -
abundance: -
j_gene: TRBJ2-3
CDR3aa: CASSPTGDTQYF
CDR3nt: TGTGCCAGCAGTCCTACAGGGGATACGCAGTATTTT

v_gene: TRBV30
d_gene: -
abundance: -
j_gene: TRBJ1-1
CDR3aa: CAWTRGVMNTEAFF
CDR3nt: TGTGCCTGGACCCGCGGAGTCATGAACACTGAAGCTTTCTTT

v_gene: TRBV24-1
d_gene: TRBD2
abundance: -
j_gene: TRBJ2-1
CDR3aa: CATSVVGEGPDEQFF
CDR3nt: TGTGCCACCAGTGTCGTAGGGGAGGGACCCGATGAGCAGTTCTTC

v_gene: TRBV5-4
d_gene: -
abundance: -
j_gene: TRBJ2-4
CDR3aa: CASSFQGRPKNIQYF
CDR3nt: TGTGCCAGCAGCTTTCAGGGTCGCCCCAAAAACATTCAGTACTTC

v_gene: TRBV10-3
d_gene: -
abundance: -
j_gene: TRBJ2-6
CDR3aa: CAAGTAGSGANVLTF
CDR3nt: TGTGCCGCCGGGACAGCGGGCTCTGGGGCCAACGTCCTGACTTTC

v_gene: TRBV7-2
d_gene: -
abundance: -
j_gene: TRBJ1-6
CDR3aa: CASSDPMGPRWDYSPLHF
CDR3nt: TGTGCCAGCAGCGACCCCATGGGGCCCCGGTGGGATTATTCACCCCTCCACTTT

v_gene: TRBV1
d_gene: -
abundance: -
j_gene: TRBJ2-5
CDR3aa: CTSSVGVKGECKTQYF
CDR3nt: TGCACCAGCAGCGTAGGGGTTAAGGGGGAATGTAAGACCCAGTACTTC

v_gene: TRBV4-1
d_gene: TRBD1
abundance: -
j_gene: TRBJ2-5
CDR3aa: CASSQDHGTGRSETQYF
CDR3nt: TGCGCCAGCAGCCAAGACCACGGGACAGGGCGATCAGAGACCCAGTACTTC

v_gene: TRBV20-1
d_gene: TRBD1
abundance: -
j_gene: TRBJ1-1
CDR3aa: CSARVRQGARTEAFF
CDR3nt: TGCAGTGCTAGAGTGAGACAGGGGGCGAGGACTGAAGCTTTCTTT

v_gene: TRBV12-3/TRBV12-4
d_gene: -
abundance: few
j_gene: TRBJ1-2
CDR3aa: CASSTSPYGYTF
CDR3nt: TGTGCCAGCAGCACGAGTCCCTATGGCTACACCTTC

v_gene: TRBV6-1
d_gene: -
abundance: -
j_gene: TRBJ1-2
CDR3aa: CASRSRSSLYGYTF
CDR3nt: TGTGCCAGCAGATCCCGGTCATCACTCTATGGCTACACCTTC